The 23 T cell receptor beta chains below were found in one sample sequenced in a study of blood T cell repertoires in COVID-19 (dated by TCRdb to about 2020). The library was made by the immunoSEQ multiplex PCR assay. Not all clones reach the TCRdb copy of this immuneACCESS table, which keeps in-frame sequences only. Checked studies attribute under half of the gap to unresolved V genes and leave the rest unexplained. The sample includes about 71,000 clones, with about 86% observed a single time. Together, the top ten hold 28% of the sample. Sequenced material: peripheral blood. The receptors originated from a man between 65 and 85 years old with acute or convalescent COVID-19.

This chain links TRBV29-1 with TRBJ2-1; TRBD1 is a possible D gene (6 bases). Trimming left V 4 bases short and J 6 bases short, with 22 bases between. Germline CDR1 is SQVTM and CDR2 is ANQGSEA. The CDR3 has 16 amino acids. The CDR3 here is CSVVVGRQARFNEQFF. In DNA form, the CDR3 reads TGCAGCGTTGTGGTGGGGCGACAGGCCCGTTTCAATGAGCAGTTCTTC.

The chain couples TRBV2 to TRBJ2-5; 9 bases are a match to TRBD2. Per germline, CDR1 SNHLY and CDR2 FYNNEI. J lost 4 bases, V lost 5 bases, and 8 bases had no gene match. The CDR3 has 15 residues. CDR3 coding DNA: TGTGCCAGCAGTTCCATAGCGGGAGCGGCAGAGACCCAGTACTTC. Its protein is CASSSIAGAAETQYF.

J is TRBJ2-1 and V is TRBV10-1; D not resolved. Germline V CDR1 and CDR2: WNHNN, SYGVQD (reference sequence). V dropped 6 bases and J dropped 7 bases, with 10 bases sitting between them. The CDR3 runs to 12 residues. CDR3 protein: CASSRSGNEQFF. The CDR3 coding sequence is TGCGCCAGCAGCCGCTCCGGTAATGAGCAGTTCTTC.

The chain employs TRBV7-3 and TRBJ2-2; 8 bases are shared with TRBD2. Germline V gene data show CDR1 as SGHTA and CDR2 as FQGTGA. CDR3 size: 16 residues. J was trimmed by 4 bases and V by 2 bases; bases with no gene match: 6. The DNA for the CDR3 is TGTGCCAGCAGCTTAGTTGCGGGAGGATCCACCGGGGAGCTGTTTTTT. Translation gives CASSLVAGGSTGELFF.

V and J are TRBV25-1 and TRBJ2-3; TRBD1 agrees at 7 bases. The CDR3 loop spans 14 amino acids. The trim removed 6 bases at V and 2 bases at J, leaving 5 bases unmatched. In germline, CDR1 is MGHDK, CDR2 SYGVNS. CDR3 in DNA: TGTGCCAGCAGCCCCCAGGGGGACACAGATACGCAGTATTTT. Encoded protein: CASSPQGDTDTQYF.

The genes are TRBV27 and TRBJ2-3, with D possibly TRBD2 on 6 matching bases. The V end lost 4 bases, the J end lost 4 bases, and 12 bases lay between the germline ends. This CDR3 has 14 residues. CDR1 and CDR2 (germline): MNHEY, SMNVEV (reference sequence). The CDR3 sequence: CASSYGRGADTQYF. The CDR3 DNA is TGTGCCAGCAGTTACGGACGCGGGGCAGATACGCAGTATTTT.

V gene TRBV3-1 (or the pseudogene TRBV3-2) combines with J gene TRBJ2-2; no firm D call. Looked up from germline, CDR1 is LGHDT and CDR2 is YNNKEL (reference sequence). The length of the CDR3 is 12 residues. Trimming removed 6 bases from V and 4 bases from J, with 6 bases in between. CDR3 nucleotide sequence: TGTGCCAGCAGTCACAGCACCGGGGAGCTGTTTTTT. Translation: CASSHSTGELFF.

CDR3 coding DNA: TGCGCCAGCAGCTTGGGGGGAGGGAACACTGAAGCTTTCTTT. Translation: CASSLGGGNTEAFF. The chain uses TRBV5-1 and TRBJ1-1; no definite D call. This CDR3 has 14 residues. Between the trimmed V and J ends, which lost 0 bases and 1 base, there was a span of 7 bases. From germline, CDR1 is SGHRS and CDR2 YFSETQ.

V gene TRBV4-1 combines with J gene TRBJ1-5; D is possibly TRBD1 (5 bases). Trimming removed 0 bases from V and 6 bases from J, with 15 bases in between. This CDR3 is built from 16 residues. CDR1 and CDR2 from the germline V gene are MGHRA and YSYEKL. The CDR3 reads CASSQESRQGPQPQHF. CDR3 in DNA: TGCGCCAGCAGCCAAGAATCCCGGCAGGGCCCTCAGCCCCAGCATTTT.

The chain employs TRBV5-1 and TRBJ1-2; 11 nucleotides match TRBD1. The germline V gene encodes CDR1 SGHRS and CDR2 YFSETQ. The junction had 6 bases not matched to a gene; V was cut back by 3 bases and J by 8 bases. The CDR3 has 14 amino acids. DNA of the CDR3: TGCGCCAGCAGCTCCGCAGGGACAGGGGGAGGCTACACCTTC. Its translation is CASSSAGTGGGYTF. The variable domain in full, with the rest retrieved from reference TRBV5-1 and TRBJ1-2, is KAGVTQTPRYLIKTRGQQVTLSCSPISGHRSVSWYQQTPGQGLQFLFEYFSETQRNKGNFPGRFSGRQFSNSRSEMNVSTLELGDSALYLCASSSAGTGGGYTFGSGTRLTVV.

This clone was seen just once. The chain links TRBV19 to TRBJ2-2, with 8 bases fitting TRBD2. Germline-derived CDR1 and CDR2 are LNHDA and SQIVND (reference sequence). This CDR3 has 16 residues. The V segment lost 5 bases and the J segment 5 bases; nucleotides outside the gene matches: 10. CDR3 residues: CASSVLSGSSTGELFF. Here the CDR3 DNA reads TGTGCCAGTAGTGTCCTAAGCGGGAGTTCGACCGGGGAGCTGTTTTTT.

The rearrangement links TRBV5-6 to TRBJ2-7; no clear D gene. The CDR3 length is 15 residues. V lost 4 bases to trimming and J lost 0 bases, with 14 bases between them. Per the germline V gene, CDR1 is SGHDT and CDR2 is YYEEEE. CDR3 sequence reads: CASSVRVVSSYEQYF. DNA of the CDR3: TGTGCCAGCAGCGTCCGGGTCGTCAGCTCCTACGAGCAGTACTTC.

This clone appeared once. The V gene is TRBV5-8, the J gene TRBJ1-2, with 10 bases identical to TRBD1. CDR1 SGHTS and CDR2 YDEGEE come from the germline V gene. Germline trimming cut 3 bases from V and 4 bases from J; bases unmatched to any gene: 12. CDR3 length: 17 residues. The CDR3 nucleotides read TGTGCCAGCAGCTATTCCGCCGGGACAGGGGTGCTCTATGGCTACACCTTC. It specifies CASSYSAGTGVLYGYTF.

This chain connects TRBV19 to TRBJ1-4, with a weak D call TRBD1 (6 bases). This CDR3 spans 14 amino acids. Germline CDR1 and CDR2: LNHDA and SQIVND (reference sequence). Trimming stripped 4 bases from V and 8 bases from J, with 14 bases between. The CDR3 protein is CASSKGQLQEKLFF. CDR3 in DNA: TGTGCCAGTAGTAAAGGACAGTTGCAGGAAAAACTGTTTTTT.

CDR3 nucleotides: TGTGCCAGCTCAGGAGAGCAGGGAGGCTCTGGAAACACCATATATTTT. This translates into CASSGEQGGSGNTIYF. The chain couples TRBV18 to TRBJ1-3; D might be TRBD1 (5 bases). The V end lost 5 bases, the J end lost 0 bases, and 14 bases lay between the germline ends. CDR3 size: 16 residues. The germline CDR1 and CDR2 sequences are KGHSH and LQKENI. The whole variable domain, remainder taken from reference TRBV18 and TRBJ1-3, is NAGVMQNPRHLVRRRGQEARLRCSPMKGHSHVYWYRQLPEEGLKFMVYLQKENIIDESGMPKERFSAEFPKEGPSILRIQQVVRGDSAAYFCASSGEQGGSGNTIYFGEGSWLTVV.

The rearrangement joins TRBV24-1 to TRBJ2-5; perhaps TRBD1 as D (5 bases). CDR3 length: 15 residues. Germline V CDR1 and CDR2: KGHDR, SFDVKD. Trimming left V 4 bases short and J 2 bases short, with 13 bases between. DNA for the CDR3: TGTGCCACCAGTGACCCCAGGGTCATACAAGAGACCCAGTACTTC. Residues: CATSDPRVIQETQYF.

This clone has a handful of counts. The chain recombines TRBV6-5 with TRBJ2-5; possible D gene TRBD2, 6 bases. Germline CDR1 reads MNHEY; CDR2 reads SVGAGI. Trimming removed 1 base at V and 5 bases at J, with 14 bases between. The CDR3 is 15 residues long. DNA for the CDR3: TGTGCCAGCAGTTACTTGGCGGGGCATCGGGAGACCCAGTACTTC. Amino acid sequence: CASSYLAGHRETQYF.

The V gene is TRBV6-5, the J gene TRBJ1-6; D unclear. The CDR3 extends over 14 amino acids. V gave up 3 bases and J gave up 7 bases, with 10 bases separating them. Germline CDR1 and CDR2: MNHEY and SVGAGI. CDR3 sequence: CASSYGRGNSPLHF. Written as DNA, the CDR3 is TGTGCCAGCAGTTATGGCCGAGGAAATTCACCCCTCCACTTT.

The rearrangement links TRBV7-9 to TRBJ1-1, with a tentative D call TRBD1 (6 bases). Trimming took off 2 bases at V and 1 base at J, with 14 bases between the two ends. Looked up from germline, CDR1 is SEHNR and CDR2 is FQNEAQ (reference sequence). The CDR3 contains 16 residues. The CDR3 sequence: CASSLIGQGKNTEAFF. DNA of the CDR3: TGTGCCAGCAGCTTAATCGGGCAGGGGAAGAACACTGAAGCTTTCTTT.

V usage is TRBV2 and J usage is TRBJ2-1; maybe TRBD1 (6 bases). Germline CDR1 is SNHLY and CDR2 is FYNNEI. V shed 7 bases and J shed 8 bases, with 18 bases lying between them. The CDR3 runs to 14 residues. CDR3 amino acids: CASNLQGSGDEQFF. Here the CDR3 DNA reads TGTGCCAGCAACCTTCAGGGCTCAGGGGATGAGCAGTTCTTC.

The J gene is TRBJ1-1, the V gene TRBV6-1, with TRBD1 matching over 9 bases. Germline-derived CDR1 and CDR2 are MNHNS and SASEGT. CDR3 length: 15 residues. V dropped 8 bases and J dropped 1; count of bases not matched to a gene: 8. The CDR3 is CASVTGGRPNTEAFF. The CDR3 nucleotides read TGTGCCAGCGTTACAGGGGGCAGACCGAACACTGAAGCTTTCTTT.

The rearrangement joins TRBV2 to TRBJ1-3; D is possibly TRBD1 (5 bases). The germline gives CDR1 SNHLY, CDR2 FYNNEI. V was shortened by 9 bases and J by 0 bases, with 12 bases between the two germline ends. The CDR3 contains 14 residues. The CDR3 DNA is TGTGCCAGAGACAGCTCTAGCTCTGGAAACACCATATATTTT. Its protein product is CARDSSSSGNTIYF. Full variable domain (missing parts from reference TRBV2 and TRBJ1-3): EPEVTQTPSHQVTQMGQEVILRCVPISNHLYFYWYRQILGQKVEFLVSFYNNEISEKSEIFDDQFSVERPDGSNFTLKIRSTKLEDSAMYFCARDSSSSGNTIYFGEGSWLTVV.

V gene TRBV3-1 (or the pseudogene TRBV3-2) combines with J gene TRBJ1-1; D is uncertain. CDR1 LGHDT and CDR2 YNNKEL come from the germline V gene (reference sequence). This CDR3 comprises 14 residues. Trimming took off 4 bases at V and 5 bases at J, with 14 bases between the two ends. The CDR3 sequence is CASSPYSGGTEAFF. The CDR3 region has the DNA TGTGCCAGCAGCCCGTACTCTGGAGGGACTGAAGCTTTCTTT.